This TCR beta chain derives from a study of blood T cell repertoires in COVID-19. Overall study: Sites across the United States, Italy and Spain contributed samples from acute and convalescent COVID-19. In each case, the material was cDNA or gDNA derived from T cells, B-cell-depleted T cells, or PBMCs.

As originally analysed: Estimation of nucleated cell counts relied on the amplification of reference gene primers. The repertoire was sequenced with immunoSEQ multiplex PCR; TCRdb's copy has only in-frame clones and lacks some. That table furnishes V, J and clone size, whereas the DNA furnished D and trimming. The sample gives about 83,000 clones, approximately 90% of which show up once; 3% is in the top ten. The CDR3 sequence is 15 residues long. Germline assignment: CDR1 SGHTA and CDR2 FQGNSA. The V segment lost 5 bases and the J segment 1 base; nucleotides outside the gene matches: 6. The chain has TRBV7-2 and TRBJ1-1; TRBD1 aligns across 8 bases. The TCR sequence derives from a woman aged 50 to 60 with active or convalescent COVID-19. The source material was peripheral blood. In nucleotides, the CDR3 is TGTGCCAGCAGCCCCCGGACAGGGACGAACACTGAAGCTTTCTTT. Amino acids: CASSPRTGTNTEAFF.